Below are 27 T cell receptor beta chains sequenced from a single sample in a study of CD8 T cells in ankylosing spondylitis. Study-wide results and limits: The study identified a TCR beta motif of fewer than 10 highly homologous variants that appeared characteristic of ankylosing spondylitis blood.

For these TCRs, the target antigens are not known. TCRdb processed the 5' RACE reads anew with MiXCR; each CDR3 protein has one entry. The sample gives some 800,000 distinct CDR3 sequences, around 11% of which show up once; about 0.5% is in the top ten. Sequencing was done on a sample of blood, either unsorted or a sorted T cell fraction (not recorded which). These receptors came from a male donor with ankylosing spondylitis.

This clonotype appeared many times. The rearrangement joins TRBV28 to TRBJ2-2; 9 bases line up with TRBD2. The germline gives CDR1 MDHEN, CDR2 SYDVKM. The J segment lost 4 bases and the V segment lost 2 bases, leaving 11 bases of the junction unmatched. CDR3 length: 18 amino acids. The CDR3 here is CASSLAWLAGVGTGELFF. The CDR3 DNA reads as TGTGCCAGCAGTTTAGCTTGGTTAGCGGGAGTAGGCACCGGGGAGCTGTTTTTT. Combining the CDR3 with reference TRBV28 and TRBJ2-2 gives the whole variable domain DVKVTQSSRYLVKRTGEKVFLECVQDMDHENMFWYRQDPGLGLRLIYFSYDVKMKEKGDIPEGYSVSREKKERFSLILESASTNQTSMYLCASSLAWLAGVGTGELFFGEGSRLTVL.

A note on this clonotype: A junction boundary mismatches the germline segment, possibly from a read error. The V and J genes are TRBV6-5 and TRBJ2-7; 7 nucleotides line up with TRBD1. There are 14 residues in the CDR3. The germline gives CDR1 MNHEY, CDR2 SVGAGI. CDR3 sequence reads: CASSYSSDRDRPLF. Written as DNA, the CDR3 is TGTGCCAGCAGTTACTCGTCGGACCGGGACAGACCCTTGTTC.

This clonotype turned up a few times. This chain connects TRBV5-1 to TRBJ1-1; perhaps TRBD1 as D (5 bases). V was pared by 1 base and J by 8 bases, with 15 bases between. This CDR3 comprises 14 residues. Germline loops: CDR1 SGHRS, CDR2 YFSETQ. CDR3 in DNA: TGCGCCAGCAGCTTGTATACGCCTGGGGGAGAAGCTTTCTTT. This codes for CASSLYTPGGEAFF.

This clonotype was found a few times. The gene calls are TRBV7-3 and TRBJ2-3; the D call may be TRBD1 or TRBD2 (5 bases each). This CDR3 region has 13 residues. Germline V gene lookup returns CDR1 SGHTA and CDR2 FQGTGA. V lost 2 bases and J lost 6, with 9 bases in between. In DNA, the CDR3 is TGTGCCAGCAGCTTAGGGACCATGGATACGCAGTATTTT. Its translation: CASSLGTMDTQYF. The entire variable domain, with the rest obtained from reference TRBV7-3 and TRBJ2-3, is as follows: GAGVSQTPSNKVTEKGKYVELRCDPISGHTALYWYRQSLGQGPEFLIYFQGTGAADDSGLPNDRFFAVRPEGSVSTLKIQRTERGDSAVYLCASSLGTMDTQYFGPGTRLTVL.

There are a few counts of this clonotype. The rearrangement joins TRBV5-1 to TRBJ2-5; 13 bases match TRBD2. CDR1 and CDR2 from the germline V gene are SGHRS and YFSETQ. This CDR3 comprises 18 residues. V lost 10 bases, J lost 0 bases, and 15 bases stayed unmatched. The CDR3 sequence: CAPKWDPGLAGDQETQYF. The CDR3 bases are TGCGCCCCCAAGTGGGATCCCGGACTAGCGGGAGACCAAGAGACCCAGTACTTC.

The V and J genes are TRBV6-2 or TRBV6-3 and TRBJ1-3; no reliable D call. CDR1 and CDR2 from the germline V gene are MNHEY and SVGEGT. The CDR3 sequence is 16 residues long. V lost 7 bases and J 0 bases, leaving 16 bases between the germline ends. The DNA of the CDR3 is TGTGCCAGCAATCCGGACGGGCAGATCTCTGGAAACACCATATATTTT. Its protein is CASNPDGQISGNTIYF.

The chain recombines TRBV11-2 with TRBJ2-7, with 11 bases aligning to TRBD2. The CDR3 length is 15 residues. Germline-derived CDR1 and CDR2 are SGHAT and FQNNGV. J was trimmed by 2 bases and V by 8 bases; bases with no gene match: 8. CDR3 loop: CASRELAGEAYEQYF. CDR3 DNA sequence: TGTGCCAGCCGGGAACTAGCGGGGGAGGCCTACGAGCAGTACTTC.

The rearrangement links TRBV4-2 to TRBJ1-1, with 7 bases that match TRBD1. This CDR3 has 15 residues. The germline gives CDR1 LGHNA, CDR2 YNFKEQ. J was trimmed by 4 bases and V by 3 bases; bases with no gene match: 8. The CDR3 DNA reads as TGTGCCAGCAGCCAGGAAGGGGGCTCTGGCACTGAAGCTTTCTTT. This encodes CASSQEGGSGTEAFF.

This clonotype was seen only a few times. The chain links TRBV27 to TRBJ2-7; 7 positions match TRBD1. J gave up 1 base and V 1 base, and 7 bases lay outside the gene matches. The CDR3 consists of 16 residues. In germline, CDR1 is MNHEY, CDR2 SMNVEV (reference sequence). The CDR3 sequence is CASSLYGTAISYEQYF. In nucleotides, the CDR3 is TGTGCCAGCAGTTTATACGGGACAGCAATATCCTACGAGCAGTACTTC.

The rearrangement uses TRBV29-1 and TRBJ2-7; no clear D. CDR3 length: 11 residues. Germline V gives CDR1 SQVTM, CDR2 ANQGSEA. The V and J ends lost 4 bases and 5 bases respectively, with 9 bases between them. CDR3 sequence reads: CSVGVGNEQYF. CDR3 bases: TGCAGCGTTGGGGTGGGTAACGAGCAGTACTTC.

This clonotype was seen repeatedly, ten times or more. The chain employs TRBV7-9 and TRBJ2-1; tentative D call: TRBD1 (5 bases). Per the germline V gene, CDR1 is SEHNR and CDR2 is FQNEAQ (reference sequence). The CDR3 loop spans 13 amino acids. V was shortened by 7 bases and J by 6 bases, with 13 bases between the two germline ends. In DNA form, the CDR3 reads TGTGCCAGCACCCCGGCAGGGATCAATGAGCAGTTCTTC. This translates into CASTPAGINEQFF.

This clonotype was found a few times. This chain uses TRBV6-5 with TRBJ2-7; no reliable D call. Germline loops: CDR1 MNHEY, CDR2 SVGAGI. V shed 0 bases and J shed 3 bases, with 6 bases lying between them. This CDR3 region has 13 residues. CDR3 residues: CASSYSRNYEQYF. The CDR3 DNA reads as TGTGCCAGCAGTTACTCTCGGAACTACGAGCAGTACTTC.

The chain recombines TRBV28 with TRBJ1-6; 7 bases agree with TRBD1. V shed 7 bases and J 6 bases; nucleotides not matched to a gene: 12. Germline-derived CDR1 and CDR2 are MDHEN and SYDVKM. CDR3 length equals 16 residues. CDR3 amino acids: CASTLRTGQFNSPLHF. The CDR3 bases are TGTGCCAGCACCTTAAGAACGGGACAGTTTAATTCACCCCTCCACTTT.

This clonotype was seen more than once but under ten times. The V and J genes are TRBV18 and TRBJ1-4; tentatively, D is TRBD1 (6 bases). The V end lost 3 bases, the J end lost 7 bases, and 12 bases lay between the germline ends. The CDR3 runs 14 residues. CDR1 and CDR2 (germline): KGHSH, LQKENI. CDR3 coding DNA: TGTGCCAGCTCACCGGGACACCCGGGTGAAAAACTGTTTTTT. Translation gives CASSPGHPGEKLFF.

The table lists this clonotype with a few counts. The chain recombines TRBV7-3 with TRBJ2-3; 11 bases align to TRBD2. This CDR3 is 18 amino acids long. The germline gives CDR1 SGHTA, CDR2 FQGTGA. Unmatched junction bases numbered 20, after V lost 5 bases and J lost 10 bases. The CDR3 here is CASSPEGVVGTSGPSQYF. The CDR3 region has the DNA TGTGCCAGCAGCCCAGAAGGGGTGGTGGGGACTAGCGGACCCTCGCAGTATTTT. The full variable domain, rest sourced from reference TRBV7-3 and TRBJ2-3, is GAGVSQTPSNKVTEKGKYVELRCDPISGHTALYWYRQSLGQGPEFLIYFQGTGAADDSGLPNDRFFAVRPEGSVSTLKIQRTERGDSAVYLCASSPEGVVGTSGPSQYFGPGTRLTVL.

There are a few counts of this clonotype. V gene TRBV7-2 combines with J gene TRBJ2-2; tentative D call: TRBD2 (6 bases). V was clipped by 4 bases and J by 8 bases, with 14 bases between them. The CDR3 loop spans 14 amino acids. The germline gives CDR1 SGHTA, CDR2 FQGNSA. CDR3 DNA sequence: TGTGCCAGCAGCTCCACGACGGGGAGGGGGGAGCTGTTTTTT. It is translated as CASSSTTGRGELFF. Variable domain in full (rest from reference TRBV7-2 and TRBJ2-2): GAGVSQSPSNKVTEKGKDVELRCDPISGHTALYWYRQSLGQGLEFLIYFQGNSAPDKSGLPSDRFSAERTGGSVSTLTIQRTQQEDSAVYLCASSSTTGRGELFFGEGSRLTVL.

The J gene is TRBJ1-4, the V gene TRBV7-9, with 7 bases lining up with TRBD1. Germline V gives CDR1 SEHNR, CDR2 FQNEAQ (reference sequence). CDR3 length: 17 residues. V lost 0 bases to trimming and J lost 3 bases; unmatched junction nucleotides: 7. CDR3 residues: CASSLADRADANEKLFF. The CDR3 DNA reads as TGTGCCAGCAGCTTAGCCGACAGGGCGGATGCTAATGAAAAACTGTTTTTT.

This clonotype was detected only a few times. The chain couples TRBV20-1 to TRBJ1-2; no clear D gene. This CDR3 has 11 residues. Trimming removed 3 bases from V and 8 bases from J, with 10 bases in between. Germline CDR1 is DFQATT and CDR2 is SNEGSKA (reference sequence). Here the CDR3 reads CSASLPRGYTF. In DNA form, the CDR3 reads TGCAGTGCTAGCTTACCGAGGGGCTACACCTTC.

Ten or more counts support this clonotype. The chain joins TRBV6-1 to TRBJ1-1; maybe TRBD1 (6 bases). Between the trimmed V and J ends, which lost 6 bases and 3 bases, there was a span of 11 bases. The germline V gene encodes CDR1 MNHNS and CDR2 SASEGT. The CDR3 has 13 amino acids. This chain's CDR3 is CASSRNRDTEAFF. DNA of the CDR3: TGTGCCAGCAGCCGTAACAGGGACACTGAAGCTTTCTTT.

This clonotype was counted only a few times. The chain recombines TRBV7-8 with TRBJ2-3; 14 bases line up with TRBD2. CDR3 length: 19 amino acids. The germline V gene has CDR1 SGHVS and CDR2 FQNEAQ. The V and J ends lost 2 bases and 0 bases, in that order; junction bases with no gene match: 7. CDR3 sequence reads: CASSLPRTSGGSSTDTQYF. The CDR3 DNA follows: TGTGCCAGCAGCTTACCCCGGACTAGCGGGGGGTCTAGCACAGATACGCAGTATTTT.

The V and J genes are TRBV28 and TRBJ1-1; D is perhaps TRBD1 (5 bases). The CDR3 consists of 14 residues. V lost 5 bases to trimming and J lost 7 bases, with 17 bases between them. Looked up from germline, CDR1 is MDHEN and CDR2 is SYDVKM. As DNA, the CDR3 is TGTGCCAGCAGTACCCCAGACAGAGAGGGTGAAGCTTTCTTT. Residues: CASSTPDREGEAFF.

This clonotype has just a few counts. The chain is built from TRBV7-8 and TRBJ1-3, with D hard to call. This CDR3 contains 14 residues. Per the germline V gene, CDR1 is SGHVS and CDR2 is FQNEAQ. V dropped 1 base and J dropped 2 bases, with 6 bases sitting between them. CDR3 in DNA: TGTGCCAGCAGCTTAGATCTGGCTGGAAACACCATATATTTT. It encodes CASSLDLAGNTIYF.

The rearrangement uses TRBV19 and TRBJ2-7; no definite D call. The V end lost 7 bases, the J end lost 6 bases, and 19 bases lay between the germline ends. The CDR3 extends over 14 amino acids. Germline lookup yields CDR1 LNHDA and CDR2 SQIVND (reference sequence). DNA for the CDR3: TGTGCCAGTATGGCCTCCTTTCTGGGTGCCGAGCAGTACTTC. Amino acids: CASMASFLGAEQYF.

This clonotype has a count of ten or more. This chain joins TRBV7-3 and TRBJ1-6; TRBD1 might be the D (6 bases). V dropped 3 bases and J dropped 7 bases, with 10 bases sitting between them. The germline V gene encodes CDR1 SGHTA and CDR2 FQGTGA. The CDR3 covers 14 residues. CDR3 bases: TGTGCCAGCAGCTTTACAGGGAGGAATTCACCCCTCCACTTT. It specifies CASSFTGRNSPLHF. Based on the CDR3 plus reference TRBV7-3 and TRBJ1-6, the full variable domain is GAGVSQTPSNKVTEKGKYVELRCDPISGHTALYWYRQSLGQGPEFLIYFQGTGAADDSGLPNDRFFAVRPEGSVSTLKIQRTERGDSAVYLCASSFTGRNSPLHFGNGTRLTVT.

This clonotype appeared many times. This chain uses TRBV29-1 with TRBJ2-4; D is undetermined. Trimming stripped 3 bases from V and 2 bases from J, with 11 bases between. CDR3 length: 14 amino acids. CDR1 and CDR2 (germline): SQVTM, ANQGSEA. CDR3 sequence (DNA): TGCAGCGTTGAGCTTGGGCGGACCAAAAACATTCAGTACTTC. Residues: CSVELGRTKNIQYF. Complete variable domain (other parts from reference TRBV29-1 and TRBJ2-4): SAVISQKPSRDICQRGTSLTIQCQVDSQVTMMFWYRQQPGQSLTLIATANQGSEATYESGFVIDKFPISRPNLTFSTLTVSNMSPEDSSIYLCSVELGRTKNIQYFGAGTRLSVL.

This clonotype was observed a handful of times. The chain uses TRBV10-2 and TRBJ1-2; 7 bases align to TRBD1. The J segment lost 7 bases and the V segment lost 7 bases, leaving 12 bases of the junction unmatched. The germline V gene has CDR1 WSHSY and CDR2 SAAADI. CDR3 length: 14 amino acids. The CDR3 is CASTGTASPSGYTF. The CDR3 DNA sequence: TGCGCCAGCACAGGGACAGCTTCTCCGAGTGGCTACACCTTC.

In its sample, this clonotype was seen many times. This chain connects TRBV28 to TRBJ1-2; 9 bases match TRBD1. This CDR3 is built from 15 residues. J lost 8 bases, V lost 4 bases, and 11 bases had no gene match. Germline V gives CDR1 MDHEN, CDR2 SYDVKM. CDR3 DNA sequence: TGTGCCAGCAGTTCCCCGCCGGGACAGGGTATAGGCTACACCTTC. It yields the protein CASSSPPGQGIGYTF.